This T cell receptor beta chain was found in a study of T-cell memory formation after mild COVID-19. The sample holds a few counts of this clonotype. Trimming removed 5 bases at V and 6 bases at J, with 17 bases between. This CDR3 spans 14 amino acids. Via MiXCR, TCRdb re-called the 5' RACE reads, giving one row per CDR3 protein. Of 470,000 or so distinct CDR3 sequences in the sample, 15% to 20% were seen once. The chain uses TRBV12-3 or TRBV12-4 and TRBJ2-7; the D gene could be TRBD1 or TRBD2 (6 bases each). The receptor was derived from an adult woman who had mild COVID-19 (a few samples of this study predate the infection). Cell type and time point are not known. The material sequenced was PBMCs or a T cell subset sorted from them (not recorded which). For the CDR3, the DNA is TGTGCCAGCAGTGAGACGAGGGGGGCTGGCGAGCAGTACTTC. Protein: CASSETRGAGEQYF.